This is a list of T cell receptor beta chains from one sample in a study of shared clonotypes between healthy human individuals. The data were produced by immunoSEQ multiplex PCR, yet TCRdb's version contains in-frame clones alone and is incomplete. The table lists 950,000 to 1,300,000 clones, around 74% of them singletons, with 1.4% to 1.5% in the top ten. What was sequenced was memory CD4+ T cells sorted from blood. These receptors were collected from a man between 18 and 35 years old in good health. Each CDR3 is given without its conserved first and last residue.

TRBJ2-6 TRBV7-8 ASSLMEGVGANVLT
TRBJ2-2 TRBV6-6 ASTSSGGNTGELF
TRBJ2-7 TRBV2 ASSGETSGLEQY
TRBJ1-5 TRBV6-1 ASSGPGGWQPQH
TRBJ2-7 TRBV10-1 ASSESNPPSGGTYEQY
TRBJ2-3 TRBV7-3 ASQTSGGTDTQY
TRBJ2-5 TRBV6-1 ASSFSGRQETQY
TRBJ1-2 TRBV5-6 ASSRGTGKFYGYT
TRBJ1-5 TRBV5-1 ASSLLGHSNQPQH
TRBJ2-2 TRBV11-2 ASSLGRLAGENTGELF
TRBJ2-7 TRBV2 ASSGPRGTADYEQY
TRBJ1-3 TRBV28 ASSVGQISGNTIY
TRBJ1-3 TRBV5-1 ASSHQPTGSGNTIY
TRBJ2-5 TRBV7-7 ASSFGTSGPQETQY
TRBJ2-3 TRBV2 ASSASWSDTQY
TRBJ2-7 TRBV28 ASSLGAYEQY
TRBJ1-1 TRBV7-9 ASSLLGDTEAF
TRBJ2-3 TRBV7-2 ASSRTGLANTDTQY
TRBJ2-7 TRBV4-1 ASSPNLFHRFGGDEQY
TRBJ2-3 TRBV2 ASSEARAGTDTQY
TRBJ1-4 TRBV2 ASSEGGQLNEKLF
TRBJ2-7 TRBV7-9 ASSFFGAPRGSEQY
TRBJ1-1 TRBV4-1 ASSPTVGLMNTEAF
TRBJ2-7 TRBV2 ASSPQDLPGTEQY
TRBJ1-2 TRBV6-5 ASRTESGYT
TRBJ2-5 TRBV13 ASSSGLAGTTGPTQY
TRBJ1-6 TRBV19 ASTPGLGMDRNSPLH
TRBJ1-1 TRBV2 ASSLYTEAF
TRBJ2-7 TRBV4-2 ASSQDLILPLAGAEQY
TRBJ1-5 TRBV19 ASTKDNQPQH
TRBJ2-1 TRBV6-5 ATTKGGWNEQF
TRBJ2-7 TRBV5-1 ASRIDATSSYEQY
TRBJ1-4 TRBV27 ASSIPGLGEKLF
TRBJ1-1 TRBV4-1 ASSQDPRTEMNTEAF
TRBJ1-6 TRBV18 ASSPNPPGVRPPLH
TRBJ2-5 TRBV5-1 ASRTSSNQETQY
TRBJ2-1 TRBV11-3 ASSLGFSGSHNEQF
TRBJ2-3 TRBV5-1 ASRPGLAGGGTQY
TRBJ2-3 TRBV7-6 ASSRSGSDTQY
TRBJ1-5 TRBV6-1 ASSTGFNQPQH
TRBJ2-1 TRBV5-1 ASSPTSGGPDNEQF
TRBJ2-7 TRBV6-6 ATRGGQGADEQY
TRBJ2-7 TRBV5-4 ASSSTRSEQY
TRBJ2-7 TRBV6-1 ASSTQGYEQY
TRBJ2-3 TRBV7-7 ASSLEWGAGADTQY